The present T cell receptor beta chain was sequenced within a study of T cell responses to AZD1222 COVID-19 vaccine (TCRdb year 2021). Some background on the complete study: TCR sequencing covered roughly 230 trial participants: 207 given two doses of AZD1222 and about 26 given two doses of MenACWY control vaccine. Trial participants were enrolled by age into subgroups of 18-55, 56-69 and 70-plus years, and approximately 150, 30 and 60 TCR-sequenced participants, respectively, were included in these subgroups.

The paper's findings and limits, for the study overall: Vaccine-associated CD4 TCRs spanned the whole spike protein, with dominant responses in regions 160-218 and 743-854. A significant rise in spike-specific TCR breadth and depth was observed after two AZD1222 doses relative to day 0 and relative to MenACWY recipients. Epitopes outside the regions mutated in the B.1.351 and B.1.1.7 variants were reportedly recognized by nearly half of the unique spike-specific TCRs. Only five to seven AZD1222 recipients were SARS-CoV-2 seropositive at baseline, limiting conclusions about previously exposed vaccinees. Most participants were white British and females outnumbered males, and the authors suggested that clonal diversity may have been underestimated. The 56-69-year group was small, and its depth increase did not reach significance, likely because of low power. Because no day 14 peak-response samples were available, repertoires were characterized only after the peak T cell response.

Comments on this clone: There is no known antigen for this receptor. At one end the junction does not follow the germline gene, possibly because of a read error. Other DNA sequences of this sample code for an identical CDR3.

The CDR3 regions of human TCRbeta chains were analyzed by immunosequencing. Per the authors' processing: TCRs in the repertoires were matched against a reference library of SARS-CoV-2-specific TCRs that had been generated with the MIRA antigen-specificity platform. Breadth was defined as the fraction of unique TCRs that were SARS-CoV-2-associated, and depth was defined as the fraction of total T cells that were SARS-CoV-2-associated. Using the MIRA data, every spike-specific TCR was mapped to the spike region that the TCR reacted to and assigned to either a CD4 or a CD8 class. Log10-transformed breadth and depth values were compared by one-way ANOVA with Sidak's multiple comparisons tests. TCRdb took over this immuneACCESS table, retaining in-frame rearrangements with V and J assigned. Such tables are incomplete; in checked studies, under half of the missing clones stem from an unresolved V gene, and the remainder is unexplained. The V and J calls and the clone size are those of that table, but D and trimming were determined from the DNA. This sample has approximately 120,000 clones in its table, and roughly 86% of those were observed once. The ten largest clones add up to around 4% of the sample.

CDR1 and CDR2, per the germline V gene (reference sequence), are LGHDT and YNNKEL. Counted from cysteine to phenylalanine, this CDR3 has 13 amino acids. Left in the record is the CDR3 DNA by itself, 39 bases read in frame from the first base. The intended sense of this specimen's time point label: about 28 days (+/-7) after the second vaccine dose. AZD1222 recipients whose second dose came at about 4 weeks and those whose second dose came at about 12 weeks were combined into one group, since spike-specific TCR depth and breadth did not differ between the two schedules. The vaccinee samples were drawn from two UK trials, COV001 and COV002, one of which was a single-blind randomized controlled phase 2/3 trial testing AZD1222 (ChAdOx1 nCoV-19) in healthy adults. For TCRbeta chain sequencing, PBMC samples from trial participants were taken at day 0 and at day 28 after the second dose.

Sequencing used peripheral blood, obtained 28 days after the second AZD1222 dose. The chain is encoded by TRBV3-1 (or the pseudogene TRBV3-2) joined to TRBJ1-2; the D gene is perhaps TRBD1, from 5 matching bases. The clonotype was recovered from an adult who received the AZD1222 COVID-19 vaccine. This receptor carries the CDR3 CASSLTEGYGYTF. The nucleotides read TGCGCCAGCAGCCTGACAGAGGGCTATGGCTACACCTTC.